This T cell receptor (beta chain) was recovered during a study of blood T cell repertoires in COVID-19. About the study: From T cells, B-cell-depleted T cells, or PBMCs came the material, which was cDNA or gDNA.

Allocation to cohorts depended on clinical history reported by the participants. TCRdb's table, derived via immunoSEQ multiplex PCR, lists solely in-frame clones and lacks some. The data contain fewer than 500,000 clones, roughly 90% of them singletons. The germline gives CDR1 SGHRS, CDR2 YFSETQ. V gave up 5 bases and J gave up 3 bases, with 14 bases separating them. This CDR3 comprises 14 residues. The TCR originated in a woman aged 18-35 years who had recovered from COVID-19. Sequenced sample: PBMCs or T cells enriched from blood (not recorded which). This chain joins TRBV5-1 and TRBJ2-5; possibly TRBD1 for D (6 bases). The CDR3 DNA reads as TGCGCCAGCAGACAGGGCGTCTCCGAAGAGACCCAGTACTTC. Translation gives CASRQGVSEETQYF.